The source of this TCR beta chain is a study of beta chain features in type 1 diabetes. Findings and limits, study-wide: A greater similarity of naive, central memory and Treg TCRB repertoires was seen among patients than among healthy donors. Reads derived from cDNA could over-represent cells showing high TCR expression. Shortening of TCRB CDR3s, moderate but significant, appeared in all four CD4+ subsets of Type 1 diabetes patients. Insertions were fewer and deletions more numerous at VDJ junctions in type 1 diabetes patients.

This clone has more than one count but fewer than ten. Its target is not known. The isolated RNA, all of it, was reverse transcribed, so expressed TCRB transcripts were what got sequenced. Some clones are missing from TCRdb's copy, which holds only in-frame ones; the method was immunoSEQ multiplex PCR. This repertoire shows 350,000 to 450,000 clones, 10% to 15% found once; its top ten account for over 0.008%. Donors contributed one heparinised blood draw apiece, averaging about 116 mL. Trimming left V 3 bases short and J 0 bases short, with 5 bases between. CDR1 is KGHSH, CDR2 LQKENI, per germline. The CDR3 is 14 amino acids.

The V and J genes are TRBV18 and TRBJ1-4, with a possible D match to TRBD1 (5 bases). Sequenced input: naive CD4+ T cells from blood. The sequence was obtained from a woman aged 18-35 years with type 1 diabetes. The CDR3 nucleotides are TGTGCCAGCTCACCGGGGCCAACTAATGAAAAACTGTTTTTT. Amino acids: CASSPGPTNEKLFF.